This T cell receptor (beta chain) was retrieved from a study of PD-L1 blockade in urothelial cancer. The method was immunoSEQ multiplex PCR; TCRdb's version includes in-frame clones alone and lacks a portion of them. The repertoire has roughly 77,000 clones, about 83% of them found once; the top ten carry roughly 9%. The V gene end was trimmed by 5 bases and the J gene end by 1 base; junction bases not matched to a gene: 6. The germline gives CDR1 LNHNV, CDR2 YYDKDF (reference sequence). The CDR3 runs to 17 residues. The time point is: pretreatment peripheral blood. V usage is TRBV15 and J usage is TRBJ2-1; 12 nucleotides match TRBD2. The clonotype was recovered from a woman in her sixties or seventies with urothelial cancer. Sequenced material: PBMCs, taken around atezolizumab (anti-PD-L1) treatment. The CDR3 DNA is TGTGCCACCAGCGGGACGACTAGCGGGGGATCCTACAATGAGCAGTTCTTC. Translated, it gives CATSGTTSGGSYNEQFF.